This paragraph reports one T cell receptor beta chain. The antigen is undetermined. Germline values: CDR1 SEHNR, CDR2 FQNEAQ (reference sequence). Trimming took off 5 bases at V and 10 bases at J, with 15 bases between the two ends. This CDR3 region has 14 residues. This specimen belongs to a study of T cell responses to AZD1222 COVID-19 vaccine. Study-wide context: Recipients boosted at about 4 weeks or about 12 weeks are pooled. Study findings and constraints: The sample set comprised mostly white British donors with more females, and clonal diversity was possibly underestimated. Reportedly, nearly half of unique spike TCRs recognized epitopes outside B.1.351/B.1.1.7 mutations.

Some clones are missing from TCRdb's copy, which holds only in-frame ones; the method was immunoSEQ multiplex PCR. The table shows about 160,000 clones, with about 89% occurring only once. The specimen comprised peripheral blood, sampled on day 0 of AZD1222 vaccination. The clonotype originates from an adult in good health. The chain uses TRBV7-9 and TRBJ1-6; D perhaps matches TRBD1 (5 bases). The CDR3 DNA is TGTGCCAGCAGCCCGTATGGACAAGCCTCACCCCTCCACTTT. It codes for CASSPYGQASPLHF.